The 26 T cell receptor beta chains reported below all come from one sample, sequenced in a study of shared T cell receptors in the human thymus. The assay was immunoSEQ multiplex PCR, and TCRdb's table has in-frame clones only and misses some. In the table there are hundreds of thousands of clones, more than 75% of which are singletons. These same data were also listed under a study on human thymus T cells.

The sequenced sample was thymocytes. The receptors were sampled from a boy in the first two years of life with a congenital heart defect.

The genes are TRBV5-4 and TRBJ1-2, with 8 bases fitting TRBD1. The CDR3 spans 14 residues. CDR1 SGHNT and CDR2 YYREEE come from the germline V gene (reference sequence). Unmatched junction bases numbered 6, after V lost 1 base and J lost 7 bases. The CDR3: CASSLRQGALGYTF. The CDR3 bases are TGTGCCAGCAGCTTGCGTCAGGGGGCGCTTGGCTACACCTTC.

The CDR3: CASSPGTYQPQHF. The DNA for the CDR3 is TGTGCCAGCAGCCCCGGGACTTATCAGCCCCAGCATTTT. This chain uses TRBV6-5 with TRBJ1-5; the D gene is possibly TRBD1 (5 bases). V lost 6 bases and J 5 bases, leaving 11 bases between the germline ends. Germline CDR1 and CDR2: MNHEY and SVGAGI. The CDR3 has 13 amino acids.

This clone turned up a few times. The rearrangement joins TRBV14 to TRBJ1-1; no clear D. Germline V lookup: CDR1 SGHDN, CDR2 FVKESK. Between the trimmed V and J ends, which lost 0 bases and 8 bases, there was a span of 7 bases. This CDR3 spans 12 amino acids. The CDR3 is CASSQEAGEAFF. DNA of the CDR3: TGTGCCAGCAGCCAAGAGGCAGGAGAAGCTTTCTTT. Full variable domain (remainder filled in from reference TRBV14 and TRBJ1-1): EAGVTQFPSHSVIEKGQTVTLRCDPISGHDNLYWYRRVMGKEIKFLLHFVKESKQDESGMPNNRFLAERTGGTYSTLKVQPAELEDSGVYFCASSQEAGEAFFGQGTRLTVV.

The CDR3 loop is CASSEGAAEGTWNTEAFF. The CDR3 nucleotides read TGTGCCAGCAGCGAGGGTGCCGCGGAGGGGACGTGGAACACTGAAGCTTTCTTT. This chain joins TRBV2 and TRBJ1-1, with D possibly TRBD1 on 5 matching bases. Trimming took 6 bases from V and 1 from J, leaving 24 bases between them. This CDR3 has 18 amino acids. Germline V gene lookup returns CDR1 SNHLY and CDR2 FYNNEI.

V gene TRBV19 combines with J gene TRBJ1-5; 7 bases are shared with TRBD1. Germline CDR1 reads LNHDA; CDR2 reads SQIVND (reference sequence). Trimming cost V 6 bases and J 4 bases; bases outside gene matches: 9. There are 15 residues in the CDR3. The CDR3 here is CASSIFGQANQPQHF. CDR3 bases: TGTGCCAGTAGCATCTTCGGACAGGCAAATCAGCCCCAGCATTTT. Combining the CDR3 with reference TRBV19 and TRBJ1-5 gives the whole variable domain DGGITQSPKYLFRKEGQNVTLSCEQNLNHDAMYWYRQDPGQGLRLIYYSQIVNDFQKGDIAEGYSVSREKKESFPLTVTSAQKNPTAFYLCASSIFGQANQPQHFGDGTRLSIL.

J is TRBJ2-7 and V is TRBV12-5; D may be TRBD1 (6 bases). Germline V gives CDR1 LGHNT, CDR2 FRNRAP. The V and J ends lost 7 bases and 0 bases respectively, with 13 bases between them. The CDR3 totals 14 residues. The CDR3 nucleotides read TGTGCTAGTGCCTCGGACAGAAGCTCCTACGAGCAGTACTTC. Protein: CASASDRSSYEQYF.

J is TRBJ2-1 and V is TRBV4-1, with D possibly matching TRBD2 (6 bases). V lost 1 base and J lost 7, with 23 bases in between. The CDR3 extends over 18 amino acids. CDR1 and CDR2 from the germline V gene are MGHRA and YSYEKL. CDR3 nucleotides: TGCGCCAGCAGCCAAGTTGTGTTACAGGACCCTGGGAGGAATGAGCAGTTCTTC. It codes for CASSQVVLQDPGRNEQFF.

The J gene is TRBJ1-2, the V gene TRBV5-6, with a weak D call TRBD1 (5 bases). The CDR3 is 13 residues long. V lost 3 bases to trimming and J lost 6 bases, with 12 bases between them. Germline lookup yields CDR1 SGHDT and CDR2 YYEEEE. The CDR3 DNA sequence: TGTGCCAGCAGCTCAGGGACTCCCAATGGCTACACCTTC. It specifies CASSSGTPNGYTF.

This chain joins TRBV9 and TRBJ2-3; TRBD1 is a possible D gene (6 bases). Trimming removed 4 bases from V and 2 bases from J, with 17 bases in between. This CDR3 is built from 16 residues. Germline CDR1 is SGDLS and CDR2 is YYNGEE. This chain's CDR3 is CASSPGVPGNTDTQYF. The CDR3 DNA reads as TGTGCCAGCAGCCCAGGGGTTCCGGGAAACACAGATACGCAGTATTTT.

This chain uses TRBV30 with TRBJ2-7, with 10 bases aligning to TRBD2. This CDR3 is built from 17 residues. V shed 1 base and J 2 bases; nucleotides not matched to a gene: 11. CDR1 and CDR2 (germline): GTSNPN, SVGIG (reference sequence). The CDR3 loop reads CAWSAPTLAGTPYEQYF. CDR3 DNA sequence: TGTGCCTGGAGTGCCCCCACACTAGCGGGGACACCCTACGAGCAGTACTTC.

The V and J genes are TRBV10-2 and TRBJ2-7; 9 nucleotides align to TRBD2. Germline V gene data show CDR1 as WSHSY and CDR2 as SAAADI. V shed 8 bases, J shed 2 bases, and the junction held 7 bases outside the gene matches. The CDR3 extends over 14 amino acids. The CDR3 DNA follows: TGCGCCAGCCGTCCCCTAGCGGGGCCCTACGAGCAGTACTTC. Its translation: CASRPLAGPYEQYF.

The rearrangement joins TRBV21-1 to TRBJ2-3; the table's TRBD2 call for D was not verified on the DNA. TRBV21-1 is designated a pseudogene. The CDR3 covers 16 residues. The chain's CDR3 is CASSKVICASTDTQYF. As DNA, the CDR3 is TGTGCCAGCAGCAAAGTCATTTGCGCAAGCACAGATACGCAGTATTTT.

The V call is TRBV21-1, the J call TRBJ2-1; whether TRBD2, the table's D call, matches the DNA was not checked. TRBV21-1 is reported as a pseudogene. The CDR3 sequence is 14 residues long. Here the CDR3 DNA reads TGTGCCAGCAGCAGAGGACTAGCGGGGAATGAGCAGTTCTTC. As protein: CASSRGLAGNEQFF.

The J gene is TRBJ2-3, the V gene TRBV13; D might be TRBD2 (7 bases). Per the germline V gene, CDR1 is PRHDT and CDR2 is FYEKMQ (reference sequence). The CDR3 extends over 16 amino acids. Trimming stripped 1 base from V and 4 bases from J, with 15 bases between. As DNA, the CDR3 is TGTGCCAGCAGCTTAGCCCGCGGGGGCGTCCCAGATACGCAGTATTTT. Translated: CASSLARGGVPDTQYF.

The V gene is TRBV4-3, the J gene TRBJ2-3, with D possibly TRBD1 on 6 matching bases. Trimming removed 3 bases at V and 2 bases at J, with 12 bases between. CDR1 is LGHNA, CDR2 YSLEER, per germline. This CDR3 has 15 residues. CDR3 sequence (DNA): TGCGCCAGCAGCCAGGACAGAGAAATCACAGATACGCAGTATTTT. Translating it yields CASSQDREITDTQYF.

The chain has TRBV4-3 and TRBJ1-1; weak D call: TRBD1 (6 bases). V was trimmed by 0 bases and J by 4 bases, leaving 24 bases between them. This CDR3 has 19 amino acids. Germline lookup yields CDR1 LGHNA and CDR2 YSLEER. In DNA, the CDR3 is TGCGCCAGCAGCCAAGATAGAGGGCCAGGGAGGGGGTTTGTCACTGAAGCTTTCTTT. It translates to CASSQDRGPGRGFVTEAFF.

J is TRBJ2-1 and V is TRBV6-1; TRBD2 is a possible D gene (5 bases). The CDR3 consists of 15 residues. Looked up from germline, CDR1 is MNHNS and CDR2 is SASEGT. Trimming stripped 3 bases from V and 3 bases from J, with 12 bases between. In DNA, the CDR3 is TGTGCCAGCAGTGAGGTGGATAGCGACTACAATGAGCAGTTCTTC. As protein: CASSEVDSDYNEQFF.

The count of this clone is one. The rearrangement links TRBV28 to TRBJ2-2; TRBD1 is a possible D gene (5 bases). Trimming stripped 5 bases from V and 6 bases from J, with 13 bases between. The CDR3 spans 14 residues. The germline gives CDR1 MDHEN, CDR2 SYDVKM. The CDR3 reads CASSPQGPAGELFF. DNA for the CDR3: TGTGCCAGCAGTCCCCAGGGCCCGGCCGGGGAGCTGTTTTTT.

The genes are TRBV28 and TRBJ1-5, with D possibly matching TRBD1 (6 bases). The CDR3 runs 18 residues. CDR1 and CDR2 from the germline V gene are MDHEN and SYDVKM. Trimming shortened V by 5 bases and J by 2 bases, and 22 bases separated the two germline ends. CDR3 in amino acids: CASSIKTGKGVGNQPQHF. The CDR3 nucleotides are TGTGCCAGCAGTATAAAAACAGGGAAAGGAGTCGGCAATCAGCCCCAGCATTTT.

This clone showed up just once. The chain carries TRBV2 and TRBJ2-5; perhaps TRBD1 as D (6 bases). Per germline, CDR1 SNHLY and CDR2 FYNNEI. This CDR3 has 16 amino acids. Trimming removed 10 bases at V and 4 bases at J, with 25 bases between. This chain's CDR3 is CATQRSRGQLGETQYF. Written as DNA, the CDR3 is TGTGCCACACAAAGGTCCCGAGGACAGTTGGGAGAGACCCAGTACTTC.

The chain employs TRBV4-1 and TRBJ2-6; 9 nucleotides line up with TRBD1. In germline, CDR1 is MGHRA, CDR2 YSYEKL. The junction had 20 bases not matched to a gene; V was cut back by 5 bases and J by 0 bases. This CDR3 is 22 amino acids long. CDR3 residues: CASSTQLGQGSMGDSGANVLTF. The CDR3 nucleotides are TGCGCCAGCAGCACTCAACTAGGACAGGGGAGTATGGGTGACTCTGGGGCCAACGTCCTGACTTTC.

The rearrangement joins TRBV27 to TRBJ1-2; TRBD1 aligns across 9 bases. The CDR3 has 14 amino acids. CDR1 and CDR2 from the germline V gene are MNHEY and SMNVEV (reference sequence). With V trimmed by 6 bases and J by 3 bases, 5 bases remained unmatched. CDR3: CASRNRGRDYGYTF. The CDR3, as DNA: TGTGCCAGCAGAAACAGGGGGCGCGACTATGGCTACACCTTC.

The CDR3 region has the DNA TGTGCCAGCAGCTTAGTTTCAGACAGACACACTGAAGCTTTCTTT. It encodes CASSLVSDRHTEAFF. The chain has TRBV7-2 and TRBJ1-1; maybe TRBD1 (5 bases). V lost 1 base to trimming and J lost 3 bases, with 12 bases between them. CDR3 length equals 15 residues. Germline values: CDR1 SGHTA, CDR2 FQGNSA.

The V call is TRBV5-6, the J call TRBJ2-1; a weak D match, TRBD1 (6 bases). This CDR3 region has 17 residues. CDR1 SGHDT and CDR2 YYEEEE come from the germline V gene. The V end lost 2 bases, the J end lost 0 bases, and 15 bases lay between the germline ends. Written as DNA, the CDR3 is TGTGCCAGCAGCTTTACGACAGGACCGAGCTCCTACAATGAGCAGTTCTTC. Encoded protein: CASSFTTGPSSYNEQFF. Drawing the rest from reference TRBV5-6 and TRBJ2-1, the complete variable domain is DAGVTQSPTHLIKTRGQQVTLRCSPKSGHDTVSWYQQALGQGPQFIFQYYEEEERQRGNFPDRFSGHQFPNYSSELNVNALLLGDSALYLCASSFTTGPSSYNEQFFGPGTRLTVL.

The gene calls are TRBV27 and TRBJ2-7, with 10 bases fitting TRBD1. Germline V gives CDR1 MNHEY, CDR2 SMNVEV (reference sequence). CDR3 length: 17 residues. J was trimmed by 3 bases and V by 2 bases; bases with no gene match: 10. The CDR3 nucleotides read TGTGCCAGCAGTTTAATCAGGGAGACAGGGGGCTACTACGAGCAGTACTTC. Translated: CASSLIRETGGYYEQYF.

CDR3 DNA: TGCAGCGCCCTCTCTGCAGGGATTGGCCCTGAAGCTTTCTTT. It encodes CSALSAGIGPEAFF. The rearrangement joins TRBV29-1 to TRBJ1-1; a weak D match, TRBD1 (5 bases). The V gene's germline CDR1 is SQVTM and CDR2 ANQGSEA. V lost 7 bases and J 6 bases, leaving 21 bases between the germline ends. This CDR3 region has 14 residues.